This T cell receptor beta chain was found in a study of T-cell memory formation after mild COVID-19. Overall study findings and caveats: Shrinking CD4+ clones resided mostly in CM and EM, and CD8+ ones in EMRA. A second wave of clones peaked on day 37, and their SARS-CoV-2 specificity went unconfirmed.

This CDR3 region has 13 residues. Trimming shortened V by 1 base and J by 4 bases, and 4 bases separated the two germline ends. CDR1 SGHTA and CDR2 FQGNSA come from the germline V gene. This clonotype was seen at least ten times. Its antigen remains unidentified. From 5'RACE with constant-segment primers came TCR alpha and TCR beta cDNA libraries that carried sample barcodes and UMIs. TCRdb recomputed calls from the 5' RACE reads with MiXCR, one row per CDR3 protein. The data show 390,000 or so distinct CDR3 sequences, 15% to 20% seen once. The sequence was collected from a young man who had mild COVID-19 (a few samples of this study predate the infection). Cell type and time point are not known. Material: PBMCs or a T cell subset sorted from them (not recorded which). J is TRBJ2-2 and V is TRBV7-2, with D hard to call. CDR3 in DNA: TGTGCCAGCAGCTTAGACGGCACCGGGGAGCTGTTTTTT. Translated, it gives CASSLDGTGELFF.